This TCR beta chain stems from a study of control samples from healthy donors and cancer patients. Repertoires were generated with immunoSEQ multiplex PCR, while TCRdb's copy carries only in-frame clones and drops some. The table has more than 80,000 clones, roughly 93% seen once; the top ten hold over 8%. The V gene's germline CDR1 is PRHDT and CDR2 FYEKMQ (reference sequence). The CDR3 is made up of 15 amino acids. The J segment lost 3 bases and the V segment lost 5 bases, leaving 10 bases of the junction unmatched. The source material was blood. The sequence derives from a man between 18 and 29 years old in good health. The chain employs TRBV13 and TRBJ2-7; TRBD1 matches at 7 bases. CDR3 in DNA: TGTGCCAGCAGCCCTGACAGGGAACAAAACTACGAGCAGTACTTC. Residues: CASSPDREQNYEQYF.